The 27 T cell receptor beta chains presented below share a single source sample, sequenced in a study of shared clonotypes between healthy human individuals. Method: immunoSEQ multiplex PCR; TCRdb's copy keeps in-frame clones and lacks some. The data contain 2 million to 2.5 million clones, under 97% of them singletons. Sequenced input: naive CD4+ T cells sorted from blood. Subset: CD45RA+ positively selected. These receptors were taken from a man between 18 and 29 years old in good health.

This chain connects TRBV28 to TRBJ1-6, with 7 bases aligning to TRBD1. Trimming cost V 6 bases and J 9 bases; bases outside gene matches: 8. The germline V gene has CDR1 MDHEN and CDR2 SYDVKM. This CDR3 has 14 residues. The CDR3 nucleotides are TGTGCCAGCAGAATCGACAGGGATGTTTCACCCCTCCACTTT. This sequence encodes CASRIDRDVSPLHF.

This clone was found a few times. The V and J genes are TRBV5-6 and TRBJ2-5, with 8 bases lining up with TRBD2. V gave up 3 bases and J gave up 4 bases; unmatched junction bases: 8. Germline CDR1 and CDR2: SGHDT and YYEEEE. This CDR3 spans 15 amino acids. CDR3: CASSSQTGGRETQYF. The CDR3, as DNA: TGTGCCAGCAGCTCCCAAACGGGAGGGCGAGAGACCCAGTACTTC.

The rearrangement links TRBV4-1 to TRBJ2-3; D unresolved. CDR1 is MGHRA and CDR2 is YSYEKL in the germline V gene. Trimming took 1 base from V and 6 from J, leaving 5 bases between them. The CDR3 runs 12 residues. The CDR3 loop is CASSQVSDTQYF. CDR3 sequence (DNA): TGCGCCAGCAGCCAAGTCAGTGATACGCAGTATTTT.

This chain joins TRBV4-1 and TRBJ1-3; tentatively, D is TRBD1 (6 bases). The ends were cut back, 4 bases at V and 0 bases at J, with 10 bases in the middle. CDR3 length equals 15 residues. From germline, CDR1 is MGHRA and CDR2 YSYEKL. This CDR3 reads CASSPRDNSGNTIYF. DNA for the CDR3: TGCGCCAGCAGCCCCCGGGACAACTCTGGAAACACCATATATTTT.

The genes are TRBV29-1 and TRBJ1-2, with D unresolved. Trimming stripped 2 bases from V and 0 bases from J, with 7 bases between. In germline, CDR1 is SQVTM, CDR2 ANQGSEA. The CDR3 extends over 13 amino acids. The CDR3 nucleotides read TGCAGCGTTGAATCCAACACTAACTATGGCTACACCTTC. It translates to CSVESNTNYGYTF.

As to this clone: The sample carries other DNA sequences with the same CDR3. The V gene is TRBV7-2, the J gene TRBJ2-2; no clear D. The CDR3 is 14 amino acids. The V end was cut by 1 base, the J end by 2 bases, with 5 bases between. The germline V gene has CDR1 SGHTA and CDR2 FQGNSA. The CDR3 loop reads CASSLVVNTGELFF. The CDR3 nucleotides read TGTGCCAGCAGCTTAGTCGTAAACACCGGGGAGCTGTTTTTT.

The chain joins TRBV5-1 to TRBJ2-7; 14 bases line up with TRBD2. This CDR3 is 20 amino acids long. Germline loops: CDR1 SGHRS, CDR2 YFSETQ. V lost 0 bases and J lost 2; bases outside the gene matches: 13. In DNA, the CDR3 is TGCGCCAGCAGCTTGGCCATTGGGACTAGCGGGAGTAAGCGGGCCTACGAGCAGTACTTC. Protein: CASSLAIGTSGSKRAYEQYF. The full variable domain, completed using reference TRBV5-1 and TRBJ2-7, is KAGVTQTPRYLIKTRGQQVTLSCSPISGHRSVSWYQQTPGQGLQFLFEYFSETQRNKGNFPGRFSGRQFSNSRSEMNVSTLELGDSALYLCASSLAIGTSGSKRAYEQYFGPGTRLTVT.

The rearrangement links TRBV7-9 to TRBJ1-4; no firm D call. The V and J ends lost 5 bases and 0 bases respectively, with 7 bases between them. The CDR3 spans 14 residues. Per the germline V gene, CDR1 is SEHNR and CDR2 is FQNEAQ (reference sequence). The chain's CDR3 is CASSLATTNEKLFF. In DNA, the CDR3 is TGTGCCAGCAGCCTGGCGACAACTAATGAAAAACTGTTTTTT.

Turning to this clone: Other DNA sequences in this sample translate to the same CDR3. The rearrangement uses TRBV30 and TRBJ1-4; unclear D gene. The CDR3 sequence is 13 residues long. The germline V gene encodes CDR1 GTSNPN and CDR2 SVGIG (reference sequence). V was trimmed by 1 base and J by 8 bases, leaving 11 bases between them. The CDR3 DNA reads TGTGCCTGGAGTGGATCCGGTGGAGAAAAACTGTTTTTT. It encodes CAWSGSGGEKLFF. Based on the CDR3 plus reference TRBV30 and TRBJ1-4, the full variable domain is SQTIHQWPATLVQPVGSPLSLECTVEGTSNPNLYWYRQAAGRGLQLLFYSVGIGQISSEVPQNLSASRPQDRQFILSSKKLLLSDSGFYLCAWSGSGGEKLFFGSGTQLSVL.

The chain combines TRBV7-9 with TRBJ2-2; D is possibly TRBD1 (5 bases). Deletions cut 5 bases from V and 5 bases from J, with 12 bases between. CDR3 length: 14 amino acids. CDR1 is SEHNR, CDR2 FQNEAQ, per germline (reference sequence). This CDR3 is CASSLQQGTGELFF. Here the CDR3 DNA reads TGTGCCAGCAGCCTACAGCAGGGAACCGGGGAGCTGTTTTTT.

The rearrangement joins TRBV5-1 to TRBJ1-1; 7 nucleotides agree with TRBD1. The V gene end was trimmed by 5 bases and the J gene end by 5 bases; junction bases not matched to a gene: 9. The CDR3 length is 14 residues. Germline assignment: CDR1 SGHRS and CDR2 YFSETQ. The CDR3 here is CASSREGARTEAFF. The CDR3 DNA is TGCGCCAGCAGTCGGGAGGGGGCACGGACTGAAGCTTTCTTT.

In nucleotides, the CDR3 is TGTGCCAGCAGCCCCAGGGCAGGGGGTTATTACTACGAGCAGTACTTC. It codes for CASSPRAGGYYYEQYF. The J gene is TRBJ2-7, the V gene TRBV28; the match to TRBD1 covers 7 bases. After removal of 6 bases from V and 3 bases from J, the junction contained 14 bases not matched to a gene. Per the germline V gene, CDR1 is MDHEN and CDR2 is SYDVKM. The CDR3 loop spans 16 amino acids.

The chain is built from TRBV2 and TRBJ1-1; no definite D call. Germline assignment: CDR1 SNHLY and CDR2 FYNNEI. V lost 4 bases and J lost 0, with 9 bases in between. CDR3 length equals 14 residues. The CDR3 DNA sequence: TGTGCCAGCAGTGTCGGGGAATTGAACACTGAAGCTTTCTTT. As protein: CASSVGELNTEAFF. The whole variable domain, filled in from reference TRBV2 and TRBJ1-1, reads EPEVTQTPSHQVTQMGQEVILRCVPISNHLYFYWYRQILGQKVEFLVSFYNNEISEKSEIFDDQFSVERPDGSNFTLKIRSTKLEDSAMYFCASSVGELNTEAFFGQGTRLTVV.

In this sample, this clone turned up once. This rearrangement joins TRBV2 to TRBJ1-5; D is undetermined. The germline V gene has CDR1 SNHLY and CDR2 FYNNEI. The CDR3 runs to 12 residues. The V end lost 3 bases, the J end lost 7 bases, and 7 bases lay between the germline ends. The CDR3 loop is CASSEDGQPQHF. The DNA of the CDR3 is TGTGCCAGCAGTGAGGATGGACAGCCCCAGCATTTT. The full variable domain, with the rest looked up from reference TRBV2 and TRBJ1-5, is EPEVTQTPSHQVTQMGQEVILRCVPISNHLYFYWYRQILGQKVEFLVSFYNNEISEKSEIFDDQFSVERPDGSNFTLKIRSTKLEDSAMYFCASSEDGQPQHFGDGTRLSIL.

V usage is TRBV29-1 and J usage is TRBJ2-2; TRBD1 agrees at 7 bases. The CDR3 totals 14 residues. Germline V gene data show CDR1 as SQVTM and CDR2 as ANQGSEA. J lost 1 base, V lost 5 bases, and 4 bases had no gene match. CDR3 in DNA: TGCAGCGTTTTAGACAGGGTGAACACCGGGGAGCTGTTTTTT. This gives the protein CSVLDRVNTGELFF.

This clone was detected once. The chain recombines TRBV25-1 with TRBJ2-7, with D possibly being TRBD2 (6 bases). In germline, CDR1 is MGHDK, CDR2 SYGVNS. This CDR3 spans 16 amino acids. Trimming stripped 1 base from V and 2 bases from J, with 15 bases between. The DNA for the CDR3 is TGTGCCAGCAGTGAATCGGGGGAGGTCCCCCCCTACGAGCAGTACTTC. Its protein is CASSESGEVPPYEQYF.

The CDR3 bases are TGCGCCAGCAGGTCGGGGGCCGACACAGATACGCAGTATTTT. Its translation: CASRSGADTDTQYF. The chain uses TRBV5-1 and TRBJ2-3; D assignment may be TRBD1 or TRBD2 (6 bases each). This CDR3 contains 14 residues. V dropped 5 bases and J dropped 2 bases, with 12 bases sitting between them. Per germline, CDR1 SGHRS and CDR2 YFSETQ.

This chain uses TRBV6-6 with TRBJ2-7; 7 bases map to TRBD2. Trimming took 8 bases from V and 0 from J; bases not matched to a gene: 4. In germline, CDR1 is MNHNY, CDR2 SVGAGI (reference sequence). The CDR3 runs to 13 residues. CDR3 sequence (DNA): TGTGCCAGCCGGGGGGTTTCCTCCTACGAGCAGTACTTC. Translating gives CASRGVSSYEQYF.

The chain recombines TRBV13 with TRBJ2-5; 8 bases fit TRBD2. In germline, CDR1 is PRHDT, CDR2 FYEKMQ (reference sequence). V dropped 3 bases and J dropped 0; count of bases not matched to a gene: 3. CDR3 length: 15 residues. The CDR3 nucleotides are TGTGCCAGCAGCTTTTTTAGCGGGAACCAAGAGACCCAGTACTTC. This translates into CASSFFSGNQETQYF.

The CDR3 DNA follows: TGTGCCAGCAGTTTATCGGGACAACTCAACTTCTACGAGCAGTACTTC. This translates into CASSLSGQLNFYEQYF. This chain joins TRBV27 and TRBJ2-7; D perhaps matches TRBD1 (6 bases). Germline V CDR1 and CDR2: MNHEY, SMNVEV (reference sequence). V was cut by 0 bases and J by 3 bases, with 15 bases left in between. CDR3 length equals 16 residues.

The rearrangement links TRBV28 to TRBJ2-2; D unclear. The germline CDR1 and CDR2 sequences are MDHEN and SYDVKM. Trimming cost V 3 bases and J 6 bases, with 8 bases left between them. The CDR3 is 13 amino acids. CDR3 nucleotides: TGTGCCAGCAGTTTGCTCACTCCCGGGGAGCTGTTTTTT. Its translation: CASSLLTPGELFF.

The chain carries TRBV18 and TRBJ2-2; TRBD2 is a possible D gene (5 bases). The germline V gene encodes CDR1 KGHSH and CDR2 LQKENI. Deletions cut 2 bases from V and 10 bases from J, with 11 bases between. The CDR3 runs to 13 residues. CDR3 DNA sequence: TGTGCCAGCTCACCAGGACTGCCGCCGGAGCTGTTTTTT. It translates to CASSPGLPPELFF.

The chain is built from TRBV6-5 and TRBJ2-3; 11 bases map to TRBD2. In germline, CDR1 is MNHEY, CDR2 SVGAGI. The ends lost 2 bases at V and 1 base at J; junction bases unmatched: 2. This CDR3 region has 16 residues. CDR3 loop: CASSYIAGGGTDTQYF. The CDR3 DNA sequence: TGTGCCAGCAGTTACATAGCGGGGGGGGGCACAGATACGCAGTATTTT.

The chain combines TRBV10-3 with TRBJ2-5; weak D call: TRBD2 (6 bases). In germline, CDR1 is ENHRY, CDR2 SYGVKD. V shed 0 bases and J shed 5 bases, with 10 bases lying between them. The CDR3 totals 14 residues. The chain's CDR3 is CAISESRGLETQYF. CDR3 nucleotide sequence: TGTGCCATCAGTGAGTCGCGGGGATTGGAGACCCAGTACTTC.

This chain connects TRBV6-5 to TRBJ1-5; D unresolved. The germline V and J ends were trimmed by 7 bases and 3 bases, with 10 bases remaining between them. Germline lookup yields CDR1 MNHEY and CDR2 SVGAGI. CDR3 size: 13 residues. Here the CDR3 reads CASMREINQPQHF. The CDR3 coding sequence is TGTGCCAGCATGCGGGAGATCAATCAGCCCCAGCATTTT.

The V call is TRBV6-1, the J call TRBJ1-5; TRBD1 is a possible D gene (6 bases). The CDR3 has 15 residues. In germline, CDR1 is MNHNS, CDR2 SASEGT. The V and J ends lost 5 bases and 7 bases respectively, with 18 bases between them. The CDR3 DNA reads as TGTGCCAGCAGTCCGGTCAGGGGCGAGTACCAGCCCCAGCATTTT. Amino acid sequence: CASSPVRGEYQPQHF.

With respect to this clone: The same CDR3 also results from other DNA sequences found in this sample. The chain carries TRBV5-1 and TRBJ2-7; 15 bases map to TRBD2. V lost 4 bases to trimming and J lost 0 bases; unmatched junction nucleotides: 2. The CDR3 contains 16 residues. Germline CDR1 and CDR2: SGHRS and YFSETQ. The CDR3 is CASSLGLAGGSYEQYF. The CDR3 bases are TGCGCCAGCAGCCTGGGACTAGCGGGAGGCTCCTACGAGCAGTACTTC.